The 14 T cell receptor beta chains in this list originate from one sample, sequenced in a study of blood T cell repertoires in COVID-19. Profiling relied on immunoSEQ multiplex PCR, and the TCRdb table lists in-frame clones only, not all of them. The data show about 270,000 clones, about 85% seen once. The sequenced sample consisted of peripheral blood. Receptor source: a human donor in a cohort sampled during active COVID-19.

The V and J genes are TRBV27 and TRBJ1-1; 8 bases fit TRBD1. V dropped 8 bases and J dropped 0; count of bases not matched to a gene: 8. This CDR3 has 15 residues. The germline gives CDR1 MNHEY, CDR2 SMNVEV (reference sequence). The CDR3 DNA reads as TGTGCCAGCTTCCCCCAGGGGGCGTTGAACACTGAAGCTTTCTTT. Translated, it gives CASFPQGALNTEAFF.

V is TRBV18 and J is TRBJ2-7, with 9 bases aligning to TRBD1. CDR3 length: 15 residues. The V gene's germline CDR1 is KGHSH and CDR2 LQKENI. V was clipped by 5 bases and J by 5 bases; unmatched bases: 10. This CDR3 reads CASSARQGGVHEQYF. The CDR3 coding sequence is TGTGCCAGCTCAGCACGACAGGGGGGCGTCCACGAGCAGTACTTC.

The chain's CDR3 is CASSLREEYNEQFF. The CDR3 coding sequence is TGTGCCAGCAGCTTACGGGAAGAATACAATGAGCAGTTCTTC. The chain couples TRBV11-2 to TRBJ2-1, with a tentative D call TRBD2 (5 bases). The V gene lost 2 bases and the J gene lost 4 bases, with 9 bases spanning the gap. Germline V gene lookup returns CDR1 SGHAT and CDR2 FQNNGV. This CDR3 is 14 amino acids long. Full variable domain (rest looked up from reference TRBV11-2 and TRBJ2-1): EAGVAQSPRYKIIEKRQSVAFWCNPISGHATLYWYQQILGQGPKLLIQFQNNGVVDDSQLPKDRFSAERLKGVDSTLKIQPAKLEDSAVYLCASSLREEYNEQFFGPGTRLTVL.

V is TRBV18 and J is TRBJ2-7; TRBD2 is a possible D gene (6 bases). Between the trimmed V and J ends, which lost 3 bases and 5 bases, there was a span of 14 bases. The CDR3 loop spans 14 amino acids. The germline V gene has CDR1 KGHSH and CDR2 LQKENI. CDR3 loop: CASSPPSIADEQYF. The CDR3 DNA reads TGTGCCAGCTCACCCCCTTCTATAGCGGACGAGCAGTACTTC.

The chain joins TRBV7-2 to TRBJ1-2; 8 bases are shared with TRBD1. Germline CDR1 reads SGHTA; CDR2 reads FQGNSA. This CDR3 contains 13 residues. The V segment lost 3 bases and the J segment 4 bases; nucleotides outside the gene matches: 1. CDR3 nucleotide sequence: TGTGCCAGCAGCTTGGGACAGGTCTATGGCTACACCTTC. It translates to CASSLGQVYGYTF.

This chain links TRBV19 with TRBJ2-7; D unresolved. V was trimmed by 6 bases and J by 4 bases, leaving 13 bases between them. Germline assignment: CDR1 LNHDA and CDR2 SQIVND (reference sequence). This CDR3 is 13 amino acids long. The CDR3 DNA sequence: TGTGCCAGTAGCTTCCAGGCAAATTACGAGCAGTACTTC. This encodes CASSFQANYEQYF.

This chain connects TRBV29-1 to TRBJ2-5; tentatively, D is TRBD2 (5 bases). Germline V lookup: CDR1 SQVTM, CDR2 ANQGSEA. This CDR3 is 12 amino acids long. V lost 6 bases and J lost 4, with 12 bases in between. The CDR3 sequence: CSVQKGAETQYF. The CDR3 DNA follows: TGCAGCGTCCAGAAGGGAGCAGAGACCCAGTACTTC.

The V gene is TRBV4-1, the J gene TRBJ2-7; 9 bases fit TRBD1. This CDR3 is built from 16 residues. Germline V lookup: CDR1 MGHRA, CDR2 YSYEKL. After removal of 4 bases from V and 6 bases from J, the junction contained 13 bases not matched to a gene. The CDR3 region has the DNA TGCGCCAGCAGCCTCGGCTCGGCAGGACAGGGGTCCGAGCAGTACTTC. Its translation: CASSLGSAGQGSEQYF.

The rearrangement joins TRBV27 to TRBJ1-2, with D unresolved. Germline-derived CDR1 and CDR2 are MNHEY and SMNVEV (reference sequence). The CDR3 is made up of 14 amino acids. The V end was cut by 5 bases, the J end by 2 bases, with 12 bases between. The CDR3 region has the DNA TGTGCCAGCAGTGCACAGAACAAGAACTATGGCTACACCTTC. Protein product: CASSAQNKNYGYTF.

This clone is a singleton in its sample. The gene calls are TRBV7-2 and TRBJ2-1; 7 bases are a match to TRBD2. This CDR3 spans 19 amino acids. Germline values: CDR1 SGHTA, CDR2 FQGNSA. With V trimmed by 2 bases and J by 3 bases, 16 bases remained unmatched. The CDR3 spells CASSLNRGGVAGNYNEQFF. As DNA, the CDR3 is TGTGCCAGCAGCTTAAACCGGGGTGGGGTAGCGGGTAACTACAATGAGCAGTTCTTC.

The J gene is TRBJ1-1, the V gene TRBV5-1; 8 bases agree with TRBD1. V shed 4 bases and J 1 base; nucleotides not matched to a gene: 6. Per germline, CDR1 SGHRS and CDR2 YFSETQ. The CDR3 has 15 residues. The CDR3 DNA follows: TGCGCCAGCAGCCCCGCCGACAGGGGGAACACTGAAGCTTTCTTT. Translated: CASSPADRGNTEAFF.

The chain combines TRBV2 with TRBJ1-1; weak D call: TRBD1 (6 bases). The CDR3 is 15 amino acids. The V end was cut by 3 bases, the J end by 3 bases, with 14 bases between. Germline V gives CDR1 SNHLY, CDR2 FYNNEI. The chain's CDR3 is CASSDKVQGYTEAFF. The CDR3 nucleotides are TGTGCCAGCAGTGATAAGGTTCAGGGGTACACTGAAGCTTTCTTT.

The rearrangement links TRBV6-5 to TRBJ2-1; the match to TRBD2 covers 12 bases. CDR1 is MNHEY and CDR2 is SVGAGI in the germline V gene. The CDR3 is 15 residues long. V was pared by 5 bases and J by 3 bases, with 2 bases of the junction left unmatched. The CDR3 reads CASSRLAGDYNEQFF. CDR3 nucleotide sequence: TGTGCCAGCAGTCGACTAGCGGGAGACTACAATGAGCAGTTCTTC.

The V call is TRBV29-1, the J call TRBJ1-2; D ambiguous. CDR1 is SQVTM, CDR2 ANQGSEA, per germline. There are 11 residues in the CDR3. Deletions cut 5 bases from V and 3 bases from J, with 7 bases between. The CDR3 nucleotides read TGCAGCGTTCCGGGAGACTATGGCTACACCTTC. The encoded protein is CSVPGDYGYTF.